This TCR beta chain was sequenced during a study of somatic mutations in cytotoxic T cells in rheumatoid arthritis. Looking at the study overall: It was right after diagnosis, before any treatment, that patient blood (roughly 30 ml EDTA) was drawn. Study-wide points: No multiple-comparison adjustment was applied to the slight TRBV07 underrepresentation in rheumatoid arthritis patients. Patients with rheumatoid arthritis did not differ significantly from age-matched healthy controls in CD8+ T-cell clonality.

The germline CDR1 and CDR2 sequences are SGHDN and FVKESK. V lost 5 bases to trimming and J lost 2 bases, with 11 bases between them. The CDR3 spans 14 residues. TCRdb's copy holds only in-frame clones and misses some; the assay was immunoSEQ multiplex PCR. This table holds 20,000 to 25,000 clones, around 75% found once. With regard to this clone: Its antigen is still unknown.

The sample comprised CD8+ T cells sorted from blood. The chain combines TRBV14 with TRBJ2-3; TRBD2 might be the D (6 bases). This receptor was taken from an adult with rheumatoid arthritis. CDR3 amino acids: CASSWGTPTDTQYF. In DNA, the CDR3 is TGTGCCAGCAGCTGGGGGACTCCCACAGATACGCAGTATTTT.